Listed below are T cell receptor beta chains from one sample, sequenced in a study of shared clonotypes between healthy human individuals. Assay used: immunoSEQ multiplex PCR; TCRdb lists only in-frame clones, some missing. The sample has roughly 570,000 clones, about 98% seen once. The sample taken for sequencing was naive CD8+ T cells sorted from blood. The receptors derive from a man aged 30 to 45 in good health. Each CDR3 is given with its conserved first and last residue. D genes are given only for firm matches. Some rows have no size entry. The others give once, few or many, or a class for an expanded clone.

clone_size: NA; v_call: TRBV19; cdr3_length: 13; d_call: NA; j_call: TRBJ1-2; cdr3_aa: CASGRGIRYGYTF; cdr3_nt: TGTGCCAGTGGTAGAGGGATTCGCTATGGCTACACCTTC
clone_size: NA; v_call: TRBV5-1; cdr3_length: 17; d_call: TRBD1; j_call: TRBJ1-2; cdr3_aa: CASSFADRGLANYGYTF; cdr3_nt: TGCGCCAGCAGCTTCGCCGACAGGGGGCTAGCTAACTATGGCTACACCTTC
clone_size: NA; v_call: TRBV19; cdr3_length: 12; d_call: NA; j_call: TRBJ2-2; cdr3_aa: CASSQGLGELFF; cdr3_nt: TGTGCCAGTAGTCAGGGGCTCGGGGAGCTGTTTTTT
clone_size: NA; v_call: TRBV7-9; cdr3_length: 14; d_call: NA; j_call: TRBJ2-5; cdr3_aa: CASSPGHSQETQYF; cdr3_nt: TGTGCCAGCAGCCCGGGACATTCCCAAGAGACCCAGTACTTC
clone_size: NA; v_call: TRBV7-6; cdr3_length: 16; d_call: TRBD1; j_call: TRBJ2-3; cdr3_aa: CASSLGIQGNTDTQYF; cdr3_nt: TGTGCCAGCAGCTTAGGGATACAGGGGAATACAGATACGCAGTATTTT
clone_size: NA; v_call: TRBV28; cdr3_length: 17; d_call: NA; j_call: TRBJ1-1; cdr3_aa: CASSLSYDGRDGTEAFF; cdr3_nt: TGTGCCAGCAGTTTAAGTTACGATGGCAGGGATGGCACTGAAGCTTTCTTT
clone_size: NA; v_call: TRBV7-2; cdr3_length: 13; d_call: NA; j_call: TRBJ2-1; cdr3_aa: CASSSGGLNEQFF; cdr3_nt: TGTGCCAGCAGCTCCGGTGGACTGAACGAGCAGTTCTTC
clone_size: once; v_call: TRBV30; cdr3_length: 17; d_call: NA; j_call: TRBJ1-1; cdr3_aa: CAWSSHSMFPMNTEAFF; cdr3_nt: TGTGCCTGGAGCTCACACAGCATGTTCCCCATGAACACTGAAGCTTTCTTT
clone_size: NA; v_call: TRBV29-1; cdr3_length: 13; d_call: TRBD2; j_call: TRBJ2-7; cdr3_aa: CSVDIAGVHEQYF; cdr3_nt: TGCAGCGTTGATATAGCGGGAGTCCACGAGCAGTACTTC
clone_size: NA; v_call: TRBV7-2; cdr3_length: 15; d_call: TRBD2; j_call: TRBJ2-7; cdr3_aa: CASSGTSGRSYEQYF; cdr3_nt: TGTGCCAGCAGCGGGACTAGCGGGAGGTCGTACGAGCAGTACTTC
clone_size: NA; v_call: TRBV29-1; cdr3_length: 13; d_call: NA; j_call: TRBJ2-7; cdr3_aa: CSVGLTGTYEQYF; cdr3_nt: TGCAGCGTGGGGTTGACAGGAACCTACGAGCAGTACTTC
clone_size: once; v_call: TRBV7-9; cdr3_length: 11; d_call: NA; j_call: TRBJ1-1; cdr3_aa: CASSFEPEAFF; cdr3_nt: TGTGCCAGCAGCTTCGAACCTGAAGCTTTCTTT
clone_size: NA; v_call: TRBV19; cdr3_length: 17; d_call: NA; j_call: TRBJ2-1; cdr3_aa: CASSIVVPPAGDNEQFF; cdr3_nt: TGTGCCAGTAGTATTGTCGTCCCTCCGGCAGGGGACAATGAGCAGTTCTTC